A selection of T cell receptor beta chains follows, all from one sample in a study of human T cells and chemical hapten exposure. Using its own MiXCR run on the RACE reads, TCRdb lists one record per CDR3 protein. The sample includes 330,000 or so distinct CDR3 sequences, about 6.9% of them seen just once. Here the sequenced sample was whole blood, taken in connection with sensitization to the hapten diphenylcyclopropenone (DPC). The receptors were sampled from a woman aged 18-29 years with alopecia areata. Some clones in this sample may be carry-over from other donors' samples. CDR3s include the opening cysteine and the closing phenylalanine or tryptophan. A D gene is named only where the DNA matches it firmly.

CDR3 protein | V gene | D gene
CASSDRGDYNEQFF | TRBV6-4 | TRBD2
CSARRDPANYGYTF | TRBV20-1 | NA
CASSFAGARENTQYF | TRBV13 | NA
CASSLGGRASYEQYF | TRBV12-3/TRBV12-4 | TRBD2
CSAAANSGNTIYF | TRBV20-1 | NA
CASSQDHQSGTDTQYF | TRBV4-3 | NA
CASSYSGGGGTDTQYF | TRBV6-5 | TRBD2
CSVEGQGGIEQYF | TRBV29-1 | TRBD2
CASSLFTNNEQFF | TRBV11-2 | NA
CSARARQGAQGNQPQHF | TRBV20-1 | TRBD1
CASSYSSGGQRKNYGYTF | TRBV6-2/TRBV6-3 | TRBD1
CSVALRGTDTQYF | TRBV29-1 | NA
CASSYTGPPALETQYF | TRBV6-5 | NA
CASQKSSGQETQYF | TRBV5-1 | TRBD2
CASSQDPGLRGEDTQYF | TRBV4-2 | NA
CASSPGFREKLFF | TRBV12-3/TRBV12-4 | NA